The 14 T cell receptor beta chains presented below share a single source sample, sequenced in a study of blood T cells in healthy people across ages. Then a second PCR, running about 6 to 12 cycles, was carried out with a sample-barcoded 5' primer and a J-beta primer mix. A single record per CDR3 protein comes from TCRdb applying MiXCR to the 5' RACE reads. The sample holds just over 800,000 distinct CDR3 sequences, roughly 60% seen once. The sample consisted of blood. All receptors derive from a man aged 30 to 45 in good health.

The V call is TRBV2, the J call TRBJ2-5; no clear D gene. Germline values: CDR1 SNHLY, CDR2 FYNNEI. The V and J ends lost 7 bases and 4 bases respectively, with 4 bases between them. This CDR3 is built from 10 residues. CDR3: CASTIETQYF. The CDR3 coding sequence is TGTGCCAGCACTATAGAGACCCAGTACTTC.

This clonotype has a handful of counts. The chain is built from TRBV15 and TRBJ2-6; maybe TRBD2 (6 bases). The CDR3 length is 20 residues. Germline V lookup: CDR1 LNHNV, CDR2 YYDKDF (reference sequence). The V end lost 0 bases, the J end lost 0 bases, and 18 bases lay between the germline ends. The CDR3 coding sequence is TGTGCCACCAGCAGAGATCTGGGTTCGGAGGGTCTCTCTGGGGCCAACGTCCTGACTTTC. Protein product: CATSRDLGSEGLSGANVLTF.

The CDR3 region has the DNA TGTGCCAGCAGTCCACCTGGGGGGGTAGGGAAAACCTACGAGCAGTACTTC. This gives the protein CASSPPGGVGKTYEQYF. The chain uses TRBV6-6 and TRBJ2-7; 7 bases agree with TRBD2. Germline assignment: CDR1 MNHNY and CDR2 SVGAGI (reference sequence). Unmatched junction bases numbered 15, after V lost 5 bases and J lost 2 bases. This CDR3 is 17 amino acids long.

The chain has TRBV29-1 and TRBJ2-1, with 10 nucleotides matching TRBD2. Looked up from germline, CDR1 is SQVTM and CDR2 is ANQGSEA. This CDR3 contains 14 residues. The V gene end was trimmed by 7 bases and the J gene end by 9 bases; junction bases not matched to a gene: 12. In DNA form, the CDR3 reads TGCAGCGCTCAGCGGGGGGGCGATAAGGGTGAGCAGTTCTTC. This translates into CSAQRGGDKGEQFF.

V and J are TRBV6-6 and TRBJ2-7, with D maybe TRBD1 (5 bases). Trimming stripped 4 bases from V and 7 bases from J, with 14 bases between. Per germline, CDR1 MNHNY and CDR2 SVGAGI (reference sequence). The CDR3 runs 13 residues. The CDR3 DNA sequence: TGTGCCAGCAGTTTTCAGGGTACCAATGAGCAGTACTTC. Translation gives CASSFQGTNEQYF.

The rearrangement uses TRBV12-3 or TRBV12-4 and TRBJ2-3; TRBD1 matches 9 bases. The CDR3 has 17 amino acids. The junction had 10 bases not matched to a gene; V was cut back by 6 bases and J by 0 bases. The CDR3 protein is CASRWTGDNLSTDTQYF. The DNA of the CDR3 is TGTGCCAGCAGGTGGACAGGGGACAATCTTAGCACAGATACGCAGTATTTT.

The CDR3 DNA reads as TGTGCCAGCAGTTCCCTCCCACGGGGGCTATACAATGAGCAGTTCTTC. Translating gives CASSSLPRGLYNEQFF. This chain uses TRBV7-8 with TRBJ2-1; tentatively, D is TRBD1 or TRBD2 (6 bases each). V dropped 6 bases and J dropped 4 bases, with 19 bases sitting between them. The CDR3 covers 16 residues. The germline gives CDR1 SGHVS, CDR2 FQNEAQ.

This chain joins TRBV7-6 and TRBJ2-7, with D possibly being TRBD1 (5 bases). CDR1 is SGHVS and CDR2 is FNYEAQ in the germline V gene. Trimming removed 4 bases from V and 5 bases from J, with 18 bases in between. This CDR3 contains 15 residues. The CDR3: CASSSPGSPRHEQYF. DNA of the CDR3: TGTGCCAGCAGCTCCCCAGGGTCTCCTAGGCACGAGCAGTACTTC. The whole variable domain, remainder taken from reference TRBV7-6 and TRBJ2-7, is GAGVSQSPRYKVTKRGQDVALRCDPISGHVSLYWYRQALGQGPEFLTYFNYEAQQDKSGLPNDRFSAERPEGSISTLTIQRTEQRDSAMYRCASSSPGSPRHEQYFGPGTRLTVT.

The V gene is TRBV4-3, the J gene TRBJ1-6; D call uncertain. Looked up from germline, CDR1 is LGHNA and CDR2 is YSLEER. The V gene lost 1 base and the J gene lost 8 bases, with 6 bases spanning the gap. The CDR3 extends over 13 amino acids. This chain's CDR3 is CASSQAADSPLHF. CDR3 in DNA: TGCGCCAGCAGCCAAGCAGCTGATTCACCCCTCCACTTT.

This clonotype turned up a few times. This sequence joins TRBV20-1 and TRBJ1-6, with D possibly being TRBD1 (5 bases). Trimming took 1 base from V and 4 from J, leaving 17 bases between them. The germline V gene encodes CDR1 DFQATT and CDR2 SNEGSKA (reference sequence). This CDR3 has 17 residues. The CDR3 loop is CSARVDLMGRYNSPLHF. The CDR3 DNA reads TGCAGTGCTAGAGTGGACCTGATGGGACGGTATAATTCACCCCTCCACTTT.

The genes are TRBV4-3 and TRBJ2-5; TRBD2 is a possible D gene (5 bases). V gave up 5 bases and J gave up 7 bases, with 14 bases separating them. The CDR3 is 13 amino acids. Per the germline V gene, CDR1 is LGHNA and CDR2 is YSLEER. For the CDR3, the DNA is TGCGCCAGCAGCAAAACTAGAGTAGCGACCCAGTACTTC. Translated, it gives CASSKTRVATQYF.

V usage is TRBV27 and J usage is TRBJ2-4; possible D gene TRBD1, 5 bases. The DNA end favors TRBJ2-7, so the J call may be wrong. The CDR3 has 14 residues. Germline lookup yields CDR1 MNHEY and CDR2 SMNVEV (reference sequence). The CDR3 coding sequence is TGTGCCAGCAGTTCCCAGGGCGAAACCTACGAGCAGTACTTC. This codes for CASSSQGETYEQYF.

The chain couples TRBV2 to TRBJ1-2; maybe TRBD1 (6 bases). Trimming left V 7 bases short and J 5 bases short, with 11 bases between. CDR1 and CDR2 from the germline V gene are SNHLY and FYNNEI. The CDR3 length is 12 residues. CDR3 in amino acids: CASNTGLYGYTF. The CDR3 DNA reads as TGTGCCAGCAATACAGGGTTATATGGCTACACCTTC.

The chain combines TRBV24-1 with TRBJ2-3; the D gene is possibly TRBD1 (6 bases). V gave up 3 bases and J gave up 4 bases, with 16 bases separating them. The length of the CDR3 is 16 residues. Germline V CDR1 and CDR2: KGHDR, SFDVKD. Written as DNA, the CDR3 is TGTGCCACCAGTGATCGCAGGGGACCAGGCTCAGATACGCAGTATTTT. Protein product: CATSDRRGPGSDTQYF.